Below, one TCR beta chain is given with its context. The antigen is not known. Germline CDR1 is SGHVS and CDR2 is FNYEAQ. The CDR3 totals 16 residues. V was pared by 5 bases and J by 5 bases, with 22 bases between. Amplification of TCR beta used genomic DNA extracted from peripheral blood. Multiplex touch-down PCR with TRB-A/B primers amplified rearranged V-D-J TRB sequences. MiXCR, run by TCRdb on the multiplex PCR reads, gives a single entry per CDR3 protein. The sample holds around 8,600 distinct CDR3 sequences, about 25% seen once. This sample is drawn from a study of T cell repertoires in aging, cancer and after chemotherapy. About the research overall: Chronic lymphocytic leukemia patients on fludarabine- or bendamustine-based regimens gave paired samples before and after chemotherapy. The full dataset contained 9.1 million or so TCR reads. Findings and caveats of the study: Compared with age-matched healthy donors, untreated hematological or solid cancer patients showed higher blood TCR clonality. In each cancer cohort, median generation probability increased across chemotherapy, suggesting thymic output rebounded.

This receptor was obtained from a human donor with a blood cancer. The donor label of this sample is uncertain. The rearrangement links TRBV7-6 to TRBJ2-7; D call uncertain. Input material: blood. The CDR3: CASSTNTGPPVDEQYF. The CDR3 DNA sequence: TGTGCCAGCAGCACAAACACCGGACCCCCAGTGGACGAGCAGTACTTC.